The TCR beta chain described here comes from a study of T cells in localized non-small cell lung cancer. Regarding the study as a whole: Heterogeneity remains possible, as sequencing covered one tumor region only. Longer overall survival accompanied higher blood T cell density. Uninvolved neighboring lung showed the greatest T cell clonality, exceeding tumor. Median around 56 top-100 tumor clones were shared with paired adjacent lung.

This clone showed up just once. Antigen: not known. The CDR3 contains 13 residues. Deletions cut 0 bases from V and 7 bases from J, with 7 bases between. CDR1 is SEHNR, CDR2 FQNEAQ, per germline (reference sequence). Assay used: immunoSEQ multiplex PCR; TCRdb lists only in-frame clones, some missing. Among approximately 57,000 clones listed, 86% were seen once. The rearrangement joins TRBV7-9 to TRBJ2-1; D possibly matches TRBD1 or TRBD2 (5 bases each). The clonotype originates from a woman between 35 and 70 years old with stage I lung adenocarcinoma. This specimen consisted of peripheral blood, obtained before any cancer treatment. The CDR3 protein is CASSLAWGNEQFF. The CDR3 DNA follows: TGTGCCAGCAGCTTAGCGTGGGGGAATGAGCAGTTCTTC. Together with reference TRBV7-9 and TRBJ2-1, the CDR3 gives the full variable domain: DTGVSQNPRHKITKRGQNVTFRCDPISEHNRLYWYRQTLGQGPEFLTYFQNEAQLEKSRLLSDRFSAERPKGSFSTLEIQRTEQGDSAMYLCASSLAWGNEQFFGPGTRLTVL.